These 8 T cell receptor beta chains were sequenced from one sample in a study of blood T cell repertoires in COVID-19. Sequencing was performed with immunoSEQ multiplex PCR; in TCRdb, only in-frame clones are kept and a portion is missing. The table lists over 200,000 clones, 80% to 90% of them singletons, with roughly 3.7% in the top ten. Sequencing was performed on PBMCs or T cells enriched from blood (not recorded which). The source is a woman aged 25 to 39 who had been exposed to COVID-19.

This clone was found once. J is TRBJ1-4 and V is TRBV19; TRBD1 is a possible D gene (5 bases). The germline CDR1 and CDR2 sequences are LNHDA and SQIVND (reference sequence). The CDR3 has 15 residues. The V and J ends lost 5 bases and 3 bases respectively, with 13 bases between them. The CDR3 DNA reads TGTGCCAGTAGTGACCGGGGGTTTTCTAATGAAAAACTGTTTTTT. This gives the protein CASSDRGFSNEKLFF. The variable domain in full, completed from reference TRBV19 and TRBJ1-4, reads DGGITQSPKYLFRKEGQNVTLSCEQNLNHDAMYWYRQDPGQGLRLIYYSQIVNDFQKGDIAEGYSVSREKKESFPLTVTSAQKNPTAFYLCASSDRGFSNEKLFFGSGTQLSVL.

CDR3 coding DNA: TGTGCCTGGAGGGACGGAGGCCTTAATGAAAAACTGTTTTTT. Its protein is CAWRDGGLNEKLFF. J is TRBJ1-4 and V is TRBV30, with D hard to call. This CDR3 is built from 14 residues. Germline-derived CDR1 and CDR2 are GTSNPN and SVGIG (reference sequence). Trimming removed 3 bases from V and 4 bases from J, with 12 bases in between.

For the CDR3, the DNA is TGTGCCAGCAGTTTACCGGGGACTAGCGGATCCTACGAGCAGTACTTC. It specifies CASSLPGTSGSYEQYF. The chain couples TRBV28 to TRBJ2-7; 11 bases map to TRBD2. With 2 bases clipped from V and 1 base from J, the junction kept 4 bases outside the gene matches. The CDR3 totals 16 residues. CDR1 and CDR2 from the germline V gene are MDHEN and SYDVKM.

This rearrangement joins TRBV6-5 to TRBJ2-7, with a weak D call TRBD1 (6 bases). The V and J ends lost 2 bases and 4 bases respectively, with 12 bases between them. The CDR3 totals 14 residues. CDR1 is MNHEY, CDR2 SVGAGI, per germline. CDR3 protein: CASSYIGGAYEQYF. DNA for the CDR3: TGTGCCAGCAGTTACATTGGGGGCGCTTACGAGCAGTACTTC.

The chain has TRBV28 and TRBJ1-5; no reliable D call. This CDR3 is 17 amino acids long. V was cut by 4 bases and J by 0 bases, with 16 bases left in between. The germline gives CDR1 MDHEN, CDR2 SYDVKM. This CDR3 reads CASSSSAVLNSNQPQHF. CDR3 in DNA: TGTGCCAGCAGTTCCTCCGCGGTCCTTAATAGCAATCAGCCCCAGCATTTT.

The chain employs TRBV5-1 and TRBJ2-7, with 8 nucleotides matching TRBD1. This CDR3 is built from 19 residues. V dropped 4 bases and J dropped 1; count of bases not matched to a gene: 19. Germline V gives CDR1 SGHRS, CDR2 YFSETQ. The CDR3 region has the DNA TGCGCCAGCAGCCGAGGATGGCGAAATGAGGACAGGGATTCCTACGAGCAGTACTTC. Translated: CASSRGWRNEDRDSYEQYF.

This chain joins TRBV27 and TRBJ1-1; no reliable D call. Trimming took 3 bases from V and 4 from J, leaving 9 bases between them. The length of the CDR3 is 13 residues. CDR1 and CDR2 from the germline V gene are MNHEY and SMNVEV (reference sequence). The CDR3: CASSFLRSTEAFF. DNA of the CDR3: TGTGCCAGCAGTTTCCTCCGGAGCACTGAAGCTTTCTTT.

The rearrangement links TRBV2 to TRBJ1-2; possible D gene TRBD1, 6 bases. V was pared by 5 bases and J by 2 bases, with 9 bases between. The CDR3 has 13 residues. Per germline, CDR1 SNHLY and CDR2 FYNNEI. CDR3 nucleotide sequence: TGTGCCAGCAGTACCGACAGGAACTATGGCTACACCTTC. Its protein is CASSTDRNYGYTF.